This TCR beta chain was recovered during a study of CD8 T cells in Susac syndrome (dated by TCRdb to between 2018 and 2021). About the investigation overall: Whether CD8+ T cell activation and differentiation in Susac syndrome was antigen driven was tested using repertoire sequencing. Clonality of the CD8+ T cell repertoire was compared between over ten healthy donors, about 14 Susac syndrome patients and roughly 16 multiple sclerosis patients.

The germline V gene gives CDR1 as MNHEY and CDR2 as SVGAGI. From cysteine to phenylalanine, the CDR3 is 14 amino acids long. The only DNA kept is the CDR3, 42 bases in frame from the first base. V is clipped by 7 bases and J by 4 bases, and the sequence between their germline boundaries is 13 bases long. As regards this clonotype: It lacks a known antigen. One base away there is no much larger clone; base qualities are not given.

RNA was extracted using the RNeasy kit, and about 0.45 to 1 microgram was reverse transcribed with random hexamers. The immunoSEQ multiplex PCR assay, which covers 54 Vbeta and 13 Jbeta segments, was used to amplify TCR beta CDR3 regions. To correct PCR amplification bias, a synthetic template baseline was used for both primer optimization and computational correction. The authors processed their data as follows. Only productive sequences were kept, with reads annotated to V, D and J genes according to IMGT and analyzed in immunoSEQ Analyzer. Clonality was calculated as one minus the Shannon entropy normalized by log2 of the number of productive unique sequences. For each patient and control, public and private clones were evaluated among the 100 most prevalent clones. Clones were defined as Susac-specific when absent from the healthy and MS cohorts, from approximately 1,100 published viral clones and from other ImmuneACCESS disease sequences. TCRdb reprocessed the public reads (quality trimming at Q25 with fastp, clone calling with MiXCR) and kept in-frame beta chains. A single entry per CDR3 protein holds the most common genes and DNA from its merged rows. TCRdb's processing, not the study's, gives the V and J calls here. Present in this sample are about 300,000 distinct CDR3 sequences, about 82% of which were seen just once. Jointly, the top ten make up approximately 0.2% of the sample.

Findings and caveats that apply to the study as a whole: The number of individuals in the TCR sequencing and HLA analysis was recognized as being relatively small.

Peripheral blood CD8+ and CD4+ T cells from healthy donors, Susac syndrome patients and multiple sclerosis patients were profiled by high-throughput TCR beta sequencing. The multiple sclerosis controls were treatment-naive patients whose relapsing-remitting disease, either stable or active, fulfilled the revised McDonald criteria. Bulk CD8+ and CD4+ T cells were purified by magnetic negative isolation, while CD8+ TEMRA cells were enriched using FACS. Blood was collected in EDTA tubes and processed within 24 hours, with PBMCs isolated through density gradient centrifugation. PBMCs destined for TCR sequencing were cryopreserved in liquid nitrogen and later thawed in a 37 °C water bath. The sorted or isolated CD4+, CD8+ and CD8+ TEMRA cells reached a purity of at least 90%.

The clonotype was recovered from a human donor with multiple sclerosis. The material sequenced was CD8+ T cells from PBMCs. The sequence joins TRBV6-5 to TRBJ2-2; the D gene cannot be resolved beyond TRBD1 or TRBD2, each matching 6 bases. The DNA sequence is as follows: TGTGCCAGCACCCACGGGGGCGGCACCGGGGAGCTGTTTTTT. This encodes CASTHGGGTGELFF.